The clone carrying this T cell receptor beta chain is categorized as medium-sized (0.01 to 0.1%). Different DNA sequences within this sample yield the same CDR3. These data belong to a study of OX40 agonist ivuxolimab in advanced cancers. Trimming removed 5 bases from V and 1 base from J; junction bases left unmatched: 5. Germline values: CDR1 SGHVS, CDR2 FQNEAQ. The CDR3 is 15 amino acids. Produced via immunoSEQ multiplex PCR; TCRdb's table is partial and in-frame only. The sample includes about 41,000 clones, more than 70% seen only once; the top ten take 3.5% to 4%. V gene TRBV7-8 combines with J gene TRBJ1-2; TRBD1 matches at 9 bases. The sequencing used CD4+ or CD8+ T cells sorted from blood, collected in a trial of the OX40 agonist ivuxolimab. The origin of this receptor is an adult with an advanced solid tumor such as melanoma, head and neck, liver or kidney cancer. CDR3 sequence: CASSPRTGVNYGYTF. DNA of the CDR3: TGTGCCAGCAGCCCTCGGACAGGGGTTAACTATGGCTACACCTTC.